The TCR beta chain described here comes from a study of blood T cells in healthy people across ages. The CDR3 totals 11 residues. Germline V gene data show CDR1 as DFQATT and CDR2 as SNEGSKA (reference sequence). PCR was performed a second time for about 7 to 12 cycles using a sample-barcoded 5' primer and a J-beta primer mix. Each CDR3 protein gets one entry after TCRdb re-called the 5' RACE reads with MiXCR. The sample has 1.8 million or so distinct CDR3 sequences, about two fifths seen once. V gene TRBV20-1 combines with J gene TRBJ2-4; unclear D gene. The end of the DNA is better explained by TRBJ2-5, so the J call may be wrong. Sequenced input: blood. The sequence came from a human donor in good health. Written as DNA, the CDR3 is TGCAGTACTTTAAATCAAGAGACCCAGTACTTC. As protein: CSTLNQETQYF.